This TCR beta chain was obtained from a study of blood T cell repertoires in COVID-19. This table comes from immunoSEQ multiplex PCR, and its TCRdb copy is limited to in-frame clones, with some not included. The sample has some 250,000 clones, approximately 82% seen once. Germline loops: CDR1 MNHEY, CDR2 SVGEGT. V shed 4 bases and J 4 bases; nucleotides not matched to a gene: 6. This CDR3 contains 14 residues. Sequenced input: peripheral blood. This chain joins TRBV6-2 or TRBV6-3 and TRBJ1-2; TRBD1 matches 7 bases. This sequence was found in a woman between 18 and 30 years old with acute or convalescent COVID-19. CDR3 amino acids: CASSFNRGTYGYTF. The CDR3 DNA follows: TGTGCCAGCAGTTTCAACAGGGGCACCTATGGCTACACCTTC.